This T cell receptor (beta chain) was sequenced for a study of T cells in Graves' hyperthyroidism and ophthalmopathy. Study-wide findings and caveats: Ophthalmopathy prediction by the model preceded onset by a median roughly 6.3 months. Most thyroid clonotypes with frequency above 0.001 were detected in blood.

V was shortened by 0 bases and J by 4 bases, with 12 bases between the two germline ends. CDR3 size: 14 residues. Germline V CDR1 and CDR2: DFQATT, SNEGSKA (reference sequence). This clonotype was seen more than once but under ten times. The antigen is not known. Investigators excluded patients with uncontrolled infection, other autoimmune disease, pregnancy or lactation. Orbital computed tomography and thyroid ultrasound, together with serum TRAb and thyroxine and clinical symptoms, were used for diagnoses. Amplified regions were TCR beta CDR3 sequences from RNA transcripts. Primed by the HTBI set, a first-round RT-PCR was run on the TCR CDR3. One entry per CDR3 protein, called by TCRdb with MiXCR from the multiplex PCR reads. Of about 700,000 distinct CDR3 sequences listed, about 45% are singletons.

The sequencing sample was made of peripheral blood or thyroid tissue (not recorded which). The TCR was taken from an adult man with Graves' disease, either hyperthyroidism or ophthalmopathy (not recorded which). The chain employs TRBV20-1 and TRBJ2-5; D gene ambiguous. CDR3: CSARDTRKGETQYF. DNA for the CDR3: TGCAGTGCTAGAGATACGAGGAAGGGAGAGACCCAGTACTTC.